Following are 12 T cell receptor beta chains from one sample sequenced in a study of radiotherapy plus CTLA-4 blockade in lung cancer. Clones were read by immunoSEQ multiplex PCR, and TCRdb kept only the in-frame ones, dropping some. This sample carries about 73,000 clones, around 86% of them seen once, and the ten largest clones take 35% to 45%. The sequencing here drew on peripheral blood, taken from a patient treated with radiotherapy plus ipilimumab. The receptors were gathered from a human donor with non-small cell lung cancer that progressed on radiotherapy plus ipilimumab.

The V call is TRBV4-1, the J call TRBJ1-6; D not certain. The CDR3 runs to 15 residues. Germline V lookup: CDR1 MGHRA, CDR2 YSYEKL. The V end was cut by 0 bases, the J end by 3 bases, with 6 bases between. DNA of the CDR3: TGCGCCAGCAGCCAAGAAATGTTCTATAATTCACCCCTCCACTTT. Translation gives CASSQEMFYNSPLHF.

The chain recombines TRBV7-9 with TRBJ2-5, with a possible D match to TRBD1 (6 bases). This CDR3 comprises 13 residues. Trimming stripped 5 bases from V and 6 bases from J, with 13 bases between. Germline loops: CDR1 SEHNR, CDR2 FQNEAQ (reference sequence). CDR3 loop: CASSPRQAQTQYF. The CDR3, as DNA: TGTGCCAGCAGCCCCCGACAGGCACAGACCCAGTACTTC.

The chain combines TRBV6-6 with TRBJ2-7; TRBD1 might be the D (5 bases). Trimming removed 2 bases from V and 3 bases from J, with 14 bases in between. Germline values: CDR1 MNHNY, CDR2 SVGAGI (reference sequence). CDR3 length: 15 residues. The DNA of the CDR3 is TGTGCCAGCAGTTACCAGGGTACCCCGGTCTACGAGCAGTACGTC. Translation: CASSYQGTPVYEQYV.

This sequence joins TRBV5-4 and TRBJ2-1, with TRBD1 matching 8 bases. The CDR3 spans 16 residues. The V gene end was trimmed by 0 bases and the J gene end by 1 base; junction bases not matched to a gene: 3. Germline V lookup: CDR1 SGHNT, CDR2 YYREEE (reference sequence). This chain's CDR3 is CASSLGQGQSYNEQFF. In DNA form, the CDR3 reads TGTGCCAGCAGCTTGGGACAGGGGCAATCCTACAATGAGCAGTTCTTC.

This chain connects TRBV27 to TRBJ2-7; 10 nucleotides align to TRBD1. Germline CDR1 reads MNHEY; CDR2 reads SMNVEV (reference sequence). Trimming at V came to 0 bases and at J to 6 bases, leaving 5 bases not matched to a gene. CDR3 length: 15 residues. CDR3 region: CASSLSPWTGGEQYF. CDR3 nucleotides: TGTGCCAGCAGTTTATCACCCTGGACAGGGGGCGAGCAGTACTTC.

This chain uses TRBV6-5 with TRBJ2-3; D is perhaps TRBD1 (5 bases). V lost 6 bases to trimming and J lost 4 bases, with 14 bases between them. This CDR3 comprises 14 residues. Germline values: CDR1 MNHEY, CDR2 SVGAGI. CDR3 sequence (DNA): TGTGCCAGCAGACGAACAGGTTTCGCAGATACGCAGTATTTT. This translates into CASRRTGFADTQYF.

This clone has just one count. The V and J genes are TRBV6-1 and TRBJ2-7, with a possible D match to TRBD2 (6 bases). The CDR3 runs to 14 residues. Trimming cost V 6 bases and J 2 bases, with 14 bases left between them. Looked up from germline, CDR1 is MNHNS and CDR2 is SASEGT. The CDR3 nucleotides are TGTGCCAGCAGGGGACTCCGAGAGGCCTACGAGCAGTACGTC. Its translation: CASRGLREAYEQYV.

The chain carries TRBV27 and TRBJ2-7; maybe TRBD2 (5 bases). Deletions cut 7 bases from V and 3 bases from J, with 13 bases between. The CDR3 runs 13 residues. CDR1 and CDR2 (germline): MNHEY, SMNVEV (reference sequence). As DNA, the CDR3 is TGTGCCAGCACCTCACTAGGACTCTACGAGCAGTACTTC. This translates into CASTSLGLYEQYF.

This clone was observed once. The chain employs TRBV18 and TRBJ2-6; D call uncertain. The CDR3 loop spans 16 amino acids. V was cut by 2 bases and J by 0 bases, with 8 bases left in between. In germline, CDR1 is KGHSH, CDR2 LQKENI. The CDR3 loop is CASSPGRLSGANVLTF. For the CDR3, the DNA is TGTGCCAGCTCACCAGGACGGCTCTCTGGGGCCAACGTCCTGACTTTC.

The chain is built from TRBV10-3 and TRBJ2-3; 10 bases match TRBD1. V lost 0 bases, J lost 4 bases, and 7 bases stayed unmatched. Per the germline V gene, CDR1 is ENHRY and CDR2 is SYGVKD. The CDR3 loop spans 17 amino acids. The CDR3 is CAISESIDRGRSDTQYF. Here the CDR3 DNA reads TGTGCCATCAGTGAGTCGATCGACAGGGGGCGTTCAGATACGCAGTATTTT.

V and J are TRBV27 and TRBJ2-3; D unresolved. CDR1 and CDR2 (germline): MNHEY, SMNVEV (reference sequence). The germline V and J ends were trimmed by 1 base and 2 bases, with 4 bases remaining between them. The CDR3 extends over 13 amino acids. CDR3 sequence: CASSLYVTDTQYF. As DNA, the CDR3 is TGTGCCAGCAGTTTATATGTCACAGATACGCAGTATTTT.

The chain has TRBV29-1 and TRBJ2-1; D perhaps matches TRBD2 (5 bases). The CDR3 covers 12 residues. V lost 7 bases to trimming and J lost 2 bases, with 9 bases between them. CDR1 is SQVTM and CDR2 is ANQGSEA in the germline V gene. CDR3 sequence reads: CSAGGAYNEQFF. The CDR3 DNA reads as TGCAGCGCCGGAGGAGCCTACAATGAGCAGTTCTTC.